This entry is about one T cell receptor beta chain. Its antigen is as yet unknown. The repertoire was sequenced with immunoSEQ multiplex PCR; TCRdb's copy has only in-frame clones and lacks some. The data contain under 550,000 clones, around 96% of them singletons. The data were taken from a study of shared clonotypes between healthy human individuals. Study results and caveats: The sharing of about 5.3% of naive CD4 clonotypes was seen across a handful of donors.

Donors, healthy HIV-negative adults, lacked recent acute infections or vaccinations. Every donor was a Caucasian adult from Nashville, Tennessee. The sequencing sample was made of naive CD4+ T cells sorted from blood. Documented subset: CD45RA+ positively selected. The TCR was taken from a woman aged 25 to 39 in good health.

CDR3 coding DNA: TGCGCCAGCAGGGACAGCTACGAGCAGTACTTC. Translated: CASRDSYEQYF. The chain links TRBV5-1 to TRBJ2-5, with D maybe TRBD1 (6 bases). The end of the DNA is better explained by TRBJ2-7, so the J call may be wrong. The CDR3 covers 11 residues. CDR1 and CDR2 (germline): SGHRS, YFSETQ.